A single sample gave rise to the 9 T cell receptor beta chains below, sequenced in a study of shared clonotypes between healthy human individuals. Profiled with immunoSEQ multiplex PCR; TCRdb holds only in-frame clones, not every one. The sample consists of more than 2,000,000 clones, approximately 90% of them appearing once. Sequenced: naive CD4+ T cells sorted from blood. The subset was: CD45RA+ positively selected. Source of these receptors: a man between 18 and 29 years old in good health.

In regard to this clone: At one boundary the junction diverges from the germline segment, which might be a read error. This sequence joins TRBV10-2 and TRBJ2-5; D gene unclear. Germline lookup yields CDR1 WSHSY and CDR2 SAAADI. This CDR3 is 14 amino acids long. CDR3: CASREWRLQETQYF. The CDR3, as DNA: TGCGCCAGCAGGGAGTGGCGGCTCCAAGAGACCCAGTACTTC.

The DNA for the CDR3 is TGTGCCAGCAGTCTCCCGTGGGAAAATGGCTACACCTTC. Its translation: CASSLPWENGYTF. The rearrangement uses TRBV28 and TRBJ1-2, with D unclear. Trimming removed 5 bases from V and 6 bases from J, with 13 bases in between. This CDR3 has 13 amino acids. CDR1 is MDHEN and CDR2 is SYDVKM in the germline V gene.

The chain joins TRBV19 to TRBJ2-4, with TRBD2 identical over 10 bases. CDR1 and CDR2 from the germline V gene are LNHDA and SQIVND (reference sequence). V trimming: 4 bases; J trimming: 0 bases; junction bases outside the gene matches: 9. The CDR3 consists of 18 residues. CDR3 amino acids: CASSKGSGGKLAKNIQYF. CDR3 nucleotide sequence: TGTGCCAGTAGTAAGGGTAGCGGGGGGAAACTAGCCAAAAACATTCAGTACTTC.

The CDR3 region is CASRIEGMNSQPQHF. The CDR3 bases are TGTGCCAGCAGAATTGAGGGGATGAACAGCCAGCCCCAGCATTTT. The chain recombines TRBV2 with TRBJ1-5, with TRBD1 as a possible D gene (5 bases). The CDR3 has 15 amino acids. V lost 6 bases and J lost 7, with 19 bases in between. Germline values: CDR1 SNHLY, CDR2 FYNNEI.

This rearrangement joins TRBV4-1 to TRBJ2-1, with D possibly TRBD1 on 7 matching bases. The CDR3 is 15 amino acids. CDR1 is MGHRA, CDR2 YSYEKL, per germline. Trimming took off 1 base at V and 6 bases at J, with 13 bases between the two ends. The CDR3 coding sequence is TGCGCCAGCAGCCAAGGGCGGGACAGTTTCAATGAGCAGTTCTTC. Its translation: CASSQGRDSFNEQFF.

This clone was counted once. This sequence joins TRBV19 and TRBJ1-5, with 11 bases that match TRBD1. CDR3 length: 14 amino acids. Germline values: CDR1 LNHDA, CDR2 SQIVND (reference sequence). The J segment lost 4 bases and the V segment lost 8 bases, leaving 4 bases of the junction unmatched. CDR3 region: CASGDRGGNQPQHF. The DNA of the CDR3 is TGTGCCAGTGGGGACAGGGGGGGTAATCAGCCCCAGCATTTT.

The CDR3 DNA reads TGTGCCAGCAGGTTCGGGACACTGGAGGGCTACACCTTC. This sequence encodes CASRFGTLEGYTF. The chain joins TRBV6-1 to TRBJ1-2; D is possibly TRBD1 (6 bases). Trimming shortened V by 6 bases and J by 8 bases, and 16 bases separated the two germline ends. Germline loops: CDR1 MNHNS, CDR2 SASEGT. The CDR3 sequence is 13 residues long.

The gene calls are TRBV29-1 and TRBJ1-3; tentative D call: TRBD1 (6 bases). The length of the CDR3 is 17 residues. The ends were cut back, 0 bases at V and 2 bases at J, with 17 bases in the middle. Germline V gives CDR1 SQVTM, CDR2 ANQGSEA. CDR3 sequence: CSVEDRSRGGAGNTIYF. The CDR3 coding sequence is TGCAGCGTTGAAGATCGATCTAGAGGGGGAGCTGGAAACACCATATATTTT.

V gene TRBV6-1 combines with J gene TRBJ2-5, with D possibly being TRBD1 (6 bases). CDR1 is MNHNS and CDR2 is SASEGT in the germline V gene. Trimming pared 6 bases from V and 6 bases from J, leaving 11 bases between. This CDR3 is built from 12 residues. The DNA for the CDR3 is TGTGCCAGCAGCGACAGGCCACAGACCCAGTACTTC. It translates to CASSDRPQTQYF.